The next 32 T cell receptor beta chains were all read from a single sample in a study of cytomegalovirus exposure and HLA in healthy donors. 13 Jbeta primers and 60 Vbeta primers were used for the PCR. Using immunoSEQ multiplex PCR, the repertoire was profiled, and TCRdb retains in-frame clones only, with some absent. The sample has roughly 130,000 clones, roughly 82% seen once. The specimen sequenced was PBMCs. The receptors stem from a male donor in good health and CMV-seropositive.

This clone appeared a single time. The chain recombines TRBV27 with TRBJ2-1; 10 nucleotides line up with TRBD2. This CDR3 spans 16 amino acids. Trimming cost V 5 bases and J 2 bases; bases outside gene matches: 6. The germline gives CDR1 MNHEY, CDR2 SMNVEV (reference sequence). The CDR3 region has the DNA TGTGCCAGCAGTCTACAGCGGGAGGGCCCCTACAATGAGCAGTTCTTC. This encodes CASSLQREGPYNEQFF.

This chain joins TRBV5-6 and TRBJ2-5, with D tentatively TRBD1 (5 bases). From germline, CDR1 is SGHDT and CDR2 YYEEEE. The V end lost 2 bases, the J end lost 4 bases, and 12 bases lay between the germline ends. The CDR3 runs 14 residues. Here the CDR3 reads CASSFGQGRETQYF. The CDR3 coding sequence is TGTGCCAGCAGCTTTGGGCAGGGTAGAGAGACCCAGTACTTC. Variable domain in full (rest from reference TRBV5-6 and TRBJ2-5): DAGVTQSPTHLIKTRGQQVTLRCSPKSGHDTVSWYQQALGQGPQFIFQYYEEEERQRGNFPDRFSGHQFPNYSSELNVNALLLGDSALYLCASSFGQGRETQYFGPGTRLLVL.

In the case of this clone: Compared with germline, one end of the junction differs, possibly owing to a read error. This chain connects TRBV27 to TRBJ2-1; 7 bases align to TRBD2. In germline, CDR1 is MNHEY, CDR2 SMNVEV (reference sequence). The CDR3 covers 15 residues. The CDR3 sequence is CASSLSQGGENEQFF. CDR3 sequence (DNA): TGTGCTAGCAGTTTATCTCAGGGAGGGGAAAATGAGCAGTTCTTC.

With regard to this clone: The junction and the germline gene differ at one end; a read error may be behind it. The DNA of the CDR3 is TGTTCCAGCAGCCAGGGGGCGGGGACCTACGAGCAGTACTTC. This encodes CSSSQGAGTYEQYF. This chain uses TRBV7-9 with TRBJ2-7; the match to TRBD1 covers 8 bases. Germline V gene data show CDR1 as SEHNR and CDR2 as FQNEAQ (reference sequence). This CDR3 comprises 14 residues.

The gene calls are TRBV7-8 and TRBJ2-7; D may be TRBD1 (5 bases). V was trimmed by 5 bases and J by 1 base, leaving 15 bases between them. From germline, CDR1 is SGHVS and CDR2 FQNEAQ. The CDR3 sequence is 15 residues long. The CDR3 coding sequence is TGTGCCAGCAGCCGACCCCCAGGGTTATCCTACGAGCAGTACTTC. Translated, it gives CASSRPPGLSYEQYF.

This chain uses TRBV5-4 with TRBJ2-7; 11 positions match TRBD2. In germline, CDR1 is SGHNT, CDR2 YYREEE (reference sequence). The CDR3 has 19 amino acids. Trimming took 4 bases from V and 3 from J; bases not matched to a gene: 18. The CDR3 is CASSPGRLAGGGAVYEQYF. In DNA form, the CDR3 reads TGTGCCAGCAGCCCCGGGCGGCTAGCGGGAGGAGGGGCCGTCTACGAGCAGTACTTC.

V usage is TRBV19 and J usage is TRBJ1-4; D might be TRBD1 (5 bases). V was clipped by 4 bases and J by 10 bases, with 16 bases between them. Germline V CDR1 and CDR2: LNHDA, SQIVND (reference sequence). The CDR3 spans 14 residues. CDR3 nucleotides: TGTGCCAGTAGTAGGATTAATGAAGGGGCAAAACTGTTTTTT. Amino acid sequence: CASSRINEGAKLFF.

The chain combines TRBV27 with TRBJ2-3; the match to TRBD1 covers 11 bases. The V and J ends lost 6 bases and 2 bases, in that order; junction bases with no gene match: 7. The CDR3 loop spans 16 amino acids. Per the germline V gene, CDR1 is MNHEY and CDR2 is SMNVEV (reference sequence). Written as DNA, the CDR3 is TGTGCCAGCAGGGACAGGGGGCAAACGAACACAGATACGCAGTATTTT. It yields the protein CASRDRGQTNTDTQYF.

V usage is TRBV7-2 and J usage is TRBJ2-7; 7 bases fit TRBD1. CDR1 and CDR2 (germline): SGHTA, FQGNSA. The CDR3 is 16 amino acids. V lost 0 bases to trimming and J lost 3 bases; unmatched junction nucleotides: 8. CDR3 amino acids: CASSLASSTGNYEQYF. CDR3 nucleotide sequence: TGTGCCAGCAGCTTAGCAAGCTCGACAGGGAACTACGAGCAGTACTTC.

The CDR3 DNA reads TGTGCCAGCAGCTTGTTTGGGACAGGGGGGACAGAGCAGTACTTC. Amino acid sequence: CASSLFGTGGTEQYF. The V gene is TRBV5-6, the J gene TRBJ2-7; 11 bases map to TRBD1. The CDR3 runs 15 residues. From germline, CDR1 is SGHDT and CDR2 YYEEEE. V shed 1 base, J shed 7 bases, and the junction held 7 bases outside the gene matches.

The gene calls are TRBV30 and TRBJ1-2; TRBD1 agrees at 10 bases. Trimming cost V 3 bases and J 6 bases; bases outside gene matches: 10. Germline CDR1 and CDR2: GTSNPN and SVGIG (reference sequence). The CDR3 consists of 15 residues. CDR3 loop: CAWRKGDRGHNGYTF. The CDR3 bases are TGTGCCTGGAGGAAAGGGGACAGGGGTCACAATGGCTACACCTTC.

CDR3 residues: CANSGTGGTDTQYF. CDR3 coding DNA: TGTGCCAACTCCGGGACAGGGGGCACAGATACGCAGTATTTT. The rearrangement joins TRBV10-3 to TRBJ2-3; 10 bases align to TRBD1. The V gene end was trimmed by 10 bases and the J gene end by 1 base; junction bases not matched to a gene: 5. The germline V gene has CDR1 ENHRY and CDR2 SYGVKD. There are 14 residues in the CDR3.

The chain links TRBV2 to TRBJ2-7, with TRBD2 matching over 10 bases. Germline values: CDR1 SNHLY, CDR2 FYNNEI. V lost 1 base to trimming and J lost 3 bases; unmatched junction nucleotides: 0. The CDR3 sequence is 14 residues long. The CDR3 loop reads CASSEGLAGYEQYF. In DNA form, the CDR3 reads TGTGCCAGCAGTGAAGGACTAGCGGGCTACGAGCAGTACTTC.

The chain recombines TRBV7-3 with TRBJ2-7, with D maybe TRBD1 (5 bases). There are 13 residues in the CDR3. CDR1 and CDR2 from the germline V gene are SGHTA and FQGTGA. Trimming shortened V by 5 bases and J by 6 bases, and 14 bases separated the two germline ends. This CDR3 reads CASSVDSFGEQYF. For the CDR3, the DNA is TGTGCCAGCAGCGTAGACAGCTTCGGCGAGCAGTACTTC.

This sequence joins TRBV9 and TRBJ2-7, with D possibly matching TRBD2 (7 bases). This CDR3 is 19 amino acids long. The V and J ends lost 4 bases and 4 bases respectively, with 30 bases between them. CDR1 and CDR2 (germline): SGDLS, YYNGEE. This CDR3 reads CASSHTGGLGPLSVYEQYF. In DNA form, the CDR3 reads TGTGCCAGCAGCCACACCGGGGGGCTCGGACCATTATCGGTTTACGAGCAGTACTTC.

The CDR3 loop reads CAPSWGPGNTIYF. The CDR3 DNA sequence: TGTGCCCCCTCTTGGGGGCCTGGAAACACCATATATTTT. This chain links TRBV15 with TRBJ1-3, with D perhaps matching TRBD1 (6 bases). Trimming left V 11 bases short and J 2 bases short, with 13 bases between. This CDR3 region has 13 residues. Germline CDR1 LNHNV, CDR2 YYDKDF (reference sequence).

The CDR3 DNA is TGTGCCAGCAGTTCCGCGGCCGAGCAGTACTTC. Translated: CASSSAAEQYF. J is TRBJ2-7 and V is TRBV28, with unresolved D. This CDR3 is 11 amino acids long. The V gene lost 4 bases and the J gene lost 6 bases, with 7 bases spanning the gap. Germline V gene data show CDR1 as MDHEN and CDR2 as SYDVKM.

The chain links TRBV5-1 to TRBJ1-2; 7 positions agree with TRBD1. CDR1 is SGHRS and CDR2 is YFSETQ in the germline V gene. V was clipped by 0 bases and J by 8 bases; unmatched bases: 7. The CDR3 is 14 amino acids. CDR3 nucleotide sequence: TGCGCCAGCAGCTTGGGGACAGGTCGTAGCGGCTACACCTTC. Protein sequence: CASSLGTGRSGYTF.

The sample holds one count of this clone. The chain links TRBV28 to TRBJ2-2; D not resolved. The CDR3 contains 12 residues. Germline V gives CDR1 MDHEN, CDR2 SYDVKM. V was pared by 4 bases and J by 3 bases, with 3 bases between. CDR3 sequence: CASSSYTGELFF. The CDR3 DNA follows: TGTGCCAGCAGTTCCTACACCGGGGAGCTGTTTTTT.

This rearrangement joins TRBV9 to TRBJ2-7; D is perhaps TRBD1 (6 bases). This CDR3 is built from 14 residues. The germline V gene has CDR1 SGDLS and CDR2 YYNGEE. V lost 10 bases and J lost 4, with 21 bases in between. The chain's CDR3 is CALSPRGSGYEQYF. Written as DNA, the CDR3 is TGTGCCCTTTCACCGAGGGGGAGTGGTTACGAGCAGTACTTC.

This chain uses TRBV30 with TRBJ1-5; D unclear. V shed 1 base and J shed 9 bases, with 10 bases lying between them. The CDR3 spans 12 residues. Germline values: CDR1 GTSNPN, CDR2 SVGIG (reference sequence). This CDR3 reads CAWSAQHPPQHF. CDR3 DNA sequence: TGTGCCTGGAGTGCACAGCATCCGCCCCAGCATTTT.

As for this clone: One junction end does not reproduce the germline sequence, and a read error may be involved. This chain connects TRBV27 to TRBJ1-1, with no clear D. CDR1 is MNHEY, CDR2 SMNVEV, per germline (reference sequence). CDR3 length: 13 residues. The CDR3 here is CASSWGVKTEAFF. CDR3 nucleotide sequence: TGTGCCAGCAGTTGGGGAGTGAAGACTGAAGCTTTCTTT.

The genes are TRBV11-3 and TRBJ2-7; TRBD1 agrees at 8 bases. V trimming: 3 bases; J trimming: 3 bases; junction bases outside the gene matches: 7. The CDR3 is 15 residues long. Germline-derived CDR1 and CDR2 are SGHNT and YENEEA. The CDR3 DNA reads TGTGCCAGCAGCTTTGGGACAGGAACTCTCTACGAGCAGTACTTC. Its protein product is CASSFGTGTLYEQYF.

This chain uses TRBV5-1 with TRBJ1-3; D gene uncertain. From germline, CDR1 is SGHRS and CDR2 YFSETQ. The CDR3 is 16 amino acids. The ends were cut back, 0 bases at V and 0 bases at J, with 10 bases in the middle. This CDR3 is CASSLANTNSGNTIYF. As DNA, the CDR3 is TGCGCCAGCAGCTTGGCCAACACTAACTCTGGAAACACCATATATTTT.

On this clone: The sample contains more than one DNA sequence encoding this CDR3. The genes are TRBV7-2 and TRBJ2-5; D is possibly TRBD2 (5 bases). The V end lost 1 base, the J end lost 5 bases, and 8 bases lay between the germline ends. The CDR3 totals 13 residues. Germline V CDR1 and CDR2: SGHTA, FQGNSA. The chain's CDR3 is CASSLGGRETQYF. In nucleotides, the CDR3 is TGTGCCAGCAGCTTAGGCGGGCGGGAGACCCAGTACTTC.

This clone was counted a single time. The V and J genes are TRBV12-1 and TRBJ2-1; the D call of TRBD2 is as the table states it, not checked on the DNA. TRBV12-1 is a pseudogene locus. There are 16 residues in the CDR3. CDR3 residues: CASSPPAGCPYNEQFF. The CDR3 DNA reads as TGTGCCAGCAGCCCCCCCGCGGGGTGTCCCTACAATGAGCAGTTCTTC.

As concerns this clone: An end of the junction differs from the germline gene, which may be a read error. This chain uses TRBV28 with TRBJ2-2, with TRBD2 matching 9 bases. The CDR3 has 15 amino acids. From germline, CDR1 is MDHEN and CDR2 SYDVKM. The CDR3 coding sequence is TGTGCCAGCAGGAAGCGGGGGGCGAAAACCGGGGAGCTGTTTTTT. Residues: CASRKRGAKTGELFF.

This clone was counted once. One end of the junction varies from germline; a read error may be responsible. The chain combines TRBV7-7 with TRBJ2-1, with D possibly TRBD1 on 6 matching bases. This CDR3 contains 14 residues. CDR1 is SSHAT and CDR2 is FNYEAQ in the germline V gene (reference sequence). The CDR3 DNA reads TGTGCTAGCAGCTTAGGACAGCCCAACAATGAGCAGTTCTTC. It encodes CASSLGQPNNEQFF. The complete variable domain, with remaining parts taken from reference TRBV7-7 and TRBJ2-1, reads GAGVSQSPRYKVTKRGQDVTLRCDPISSHATLYWYQQALGQGPEFLTYFNYEAQPDKSGLPSDRFSAERPEGSISTLTIQRTEQRDSAMYRCASSLGQPNNEQFFGPGTRLTVL.

The chain combines TRBV7-9 with TRBJ1-2, with 9 bases identical to TRBD1. Per the germline V gene, CDR1 is SEHNR and CDR2 is FQNEAQ (reference sequence). The V and J ends lost 5 bases and 6 bases, in that order; junction bases with no gene match: 10. The length of the CDR3 is 15 residues. The CDR3 sequence is CASSQEGTGRNGYTF. In nucleotides, the CDR3 is TGTGCCAGCAGCCAGGAGGGGACAGGGCGAAATGGCTACACCTTC.

The chain couples TRBV28 to TRBJ2-2; D is perhaps TRBD1 (6 bases). V shed 8 bases and J shed 3 bases, with 16 bases lying between them. The CDR3 runs to 15 residues. Germline V lookup: CDR1 MDHEN, CDR2 SYDVKM. CDR3 DNA sequence: TGTGCCAGCCACGACAGAGGACAGTACACCGGGGAGCTGTTTTTT. It codes for CASHDRGQYTGELFF.

J is TRBJ2-7 and V is TRBV7-8, with a weak D call TRBD1 (6 bases). CDR3 length: 14 residues. Germline loops: CDR1 SGHVS, CDR2 FQNEAQ. Trimming took off 2 bases at V and 4 bases at J, with 12 bases between the two ends. The CDR3 here is CASSLWWGLYEQYF. As DNA, the CDR3 is TGTGCCAGCAGCTTATGGTGGGGGCTGTACGAGCAGTACTTC.

The chain is built from TRBV2 and TRBJ2-4; possible D gene TRBD1, 6 bases. V lost 5 bases, J lost 6 bases, and 8 bases lay in between. The CDR3 has 12 amino acids. The germline V gene has CDR1 SNHLY and CDR2 FYNNEI. CDR3 DNA: TGTGCCAGCAGTAGCAGGGGAAACATTCAGTACTTC. Protein: CASSSRGNIQYF.